This T cell receptor (beta chain) was identified in a study of regulatory T cells in long-lasting Graves disease. This clonotype was observed a handful of times. iRepertoire HTBI primers and Arm-PCR of CDR3 regions built TCR beta libraries. TCRdb ran MiXCR on the multiplex PCR reads and lists one entry per CDR3 protein. The sample carries 450,000 to 500,000 distinct CDR3 sequences, about 17% recorded once. Time point meaning: newly diagnosed GD, antithyroid drugs for less than 3 months. Extracted PBMC RNA gave rise to the TCR library. The CDR3 is 15 amino acids. Trimming took 7 bases from V and 2 from J, leaving 18 bases between them. Germline V gives CDR1 MNHNS, CDR2 SASEGT. These data were likewise used in another study, on T cells in Graves' hyperthyroidism and ophthalmopathy.

This sequence originates from a man in his forties with Graves disease. The input for sequencing was peripheral blood mononuclear cells (PBMCs), taken at new diagnosis, from a patient treated with antithyroid drugs. The V call is TRBV6-1, the J call TRBJ2-7; D gene ambiguous. CDR3 nucleotide sequence: TGTGCCAGCAAAGAATGGGGTACAACTACCTACGAGCAGTACTTC. Protein product: CASKEWGTTTYEQYF.